This passage covers 3 T cell receptor beta chains from one sample sequenced in a study of blood T cell repertoires in COVID-19. TCRdb's table, derived via immunoSEQ multiplex PCR, lists solely in-frame clones and lacks some. This table has around 400,000 clones, roughly nine tenths appearing once. Sequencing was performed on PBMCs or T cells enriched from blood (not recorded which). These receptors were obtained from a middle-aged woman who had been exposed to COVID-19.

V and J are TRBV7-2 and TRBJ1-2; possibly TRBD1 for D (5 bases). Trimming removed 2 bases at V and 5 bases at J, with 12 bases between. The germline V gene encodes CDR1 SGHTA and CDR2 FQGNSA. The length of the CDR3 is 14 residues. The CDR3 is CASSLSQGEYGYTF. As DNA, the CDR3 is TGTGCCAGCAGCTTAAGTCAGGGTGAATATGGCTACACCTTC. The whole variable domain, remainder taken from reference TRBV7-2 and TRBJ1-2, is GAGVSQSPSNKVTEKGKDVELRCDPISGHTALYWYRQSLGQGLEFLIYFQGNSAPDKSGLPSDRFSAERTGGSVSTLTIQRTQQEDSAVYLCASSLSQGEYGYTFGSGTRLTVV.

This clone was seen once. V gene TRBV11-3 combines with J gene TRBJ1-1, with D possibly matching TRBD1 (5 bases). The CDR3 loop spans 15 amino acids. Germline V gene lookup returns CDR1 SGHNT and CDR2 YENEEA. Trimming stripped 5 bases from V and 1 base from J, with 14 bases between. Here the CDR3 reads CASSTRRGQNTEAFF. The CDR3 DNA is TGTGCCAGCAGCACGAGAAGAGGACAGAACACTGAAGCTTTCTTT.

V is TRBV19 and J is TRBJ1-2, with 10 bases that match TRBD1. V lost 9 bases, J lost 3 bases, and 10 bases stayed unmatched. Germline assignment: CDR1 LNHDA and CDR2 SQIVND (reference sequence). This CDR3 comprises 15 residues. The CDR3 DNA reads as TGTGCCAGCTACCTGCCCGGGACAGGGGACTATGGCTACACCTTC. This translates into CASYLPGTGDYGYTF.